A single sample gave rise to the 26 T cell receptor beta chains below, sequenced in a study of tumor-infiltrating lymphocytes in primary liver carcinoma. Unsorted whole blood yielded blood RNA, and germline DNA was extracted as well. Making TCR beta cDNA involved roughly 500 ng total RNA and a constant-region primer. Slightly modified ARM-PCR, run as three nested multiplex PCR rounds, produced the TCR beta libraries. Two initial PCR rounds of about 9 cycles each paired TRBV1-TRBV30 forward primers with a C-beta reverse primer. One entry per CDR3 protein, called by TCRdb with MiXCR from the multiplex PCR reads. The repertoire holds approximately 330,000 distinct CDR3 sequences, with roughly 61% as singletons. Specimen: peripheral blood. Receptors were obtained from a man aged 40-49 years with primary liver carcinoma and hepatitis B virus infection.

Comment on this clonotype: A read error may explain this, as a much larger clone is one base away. This chain's CDR3 is CASSLQKTGELFF. DNA of the CDR3: TGTGCCAGCAGCCTACAGAAGACCGGGGAGCTGTTTTTT. The gene calls are TRBV12-3 or TRBV12-4 and TRBJ2-2; D remains ambiguous. This CDR3 contains 13 residues. V lost 6 bases and J 5 bases, leaving 10 bases between the germline ends.

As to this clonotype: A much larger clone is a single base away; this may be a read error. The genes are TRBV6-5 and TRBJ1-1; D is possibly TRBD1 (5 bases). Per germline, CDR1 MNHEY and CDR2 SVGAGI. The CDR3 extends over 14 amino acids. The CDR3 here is CTSTREGRGTEAFF. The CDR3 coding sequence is TGTACCAGCACCCGCGAGGGACGAGGCACTGAAGCTTTCTTT.

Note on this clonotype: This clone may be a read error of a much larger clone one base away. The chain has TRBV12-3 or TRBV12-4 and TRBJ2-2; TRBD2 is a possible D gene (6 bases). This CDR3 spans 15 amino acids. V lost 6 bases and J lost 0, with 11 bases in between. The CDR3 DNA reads TGTGCCAGCAGGTATGCGGGACCGAACACCGGGGAGCTGTTTTTT. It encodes CASRYAGPNTGELFF.

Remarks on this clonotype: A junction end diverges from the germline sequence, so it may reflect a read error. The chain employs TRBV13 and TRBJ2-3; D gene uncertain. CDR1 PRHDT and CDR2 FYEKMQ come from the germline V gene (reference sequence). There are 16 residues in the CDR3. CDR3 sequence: CARSFEILPNTDTQYF. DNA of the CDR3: TGTGCCAGAAGCTTTGAGATCCTACCTAACACAGATACGCAGTATTTT.

CDR3 nucleotide sequence: TGTGCCAGCAGCACTAAATCAGGGATTAACTATGGCTACACCTTC. Protein: CASSTKSGINYGYTF. V is TRBV5-6 and J is TRBJ1-2; tentatively, D is TRBD1 (5 bases). The ends were cut back, 4 bases at V and 1 base at J, with 14 bases in the middle. This CDR3 is built from 15 residues. Germline assignment: CDR1 SGHDT and CDR2 YYEEEE.

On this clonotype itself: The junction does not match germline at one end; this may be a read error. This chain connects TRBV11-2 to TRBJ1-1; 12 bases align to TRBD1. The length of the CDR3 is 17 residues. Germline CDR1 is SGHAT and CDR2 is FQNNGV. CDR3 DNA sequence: TGTGCCAGCAGCCTCGACTCGGGACAGGGGGCGGACATCGAAGCTTCCTTT. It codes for CASSLDSGQGADIEASF.

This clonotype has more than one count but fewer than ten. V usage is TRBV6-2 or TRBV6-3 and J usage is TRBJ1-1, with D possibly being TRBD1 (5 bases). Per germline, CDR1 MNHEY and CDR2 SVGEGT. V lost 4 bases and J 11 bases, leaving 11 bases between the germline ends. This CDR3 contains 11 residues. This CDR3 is CASSSAGPAFF. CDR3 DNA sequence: TGTGCCAGCAGTTCGGCAGGGCCGGCTTTCTTT.

The CDR3 DNA reads TGTGCCAGCACTTTTTTAGCGGGAGATGGTGGGGAGCAGTTCTTC. Protein product: CASTFLAGDGGEQFF. The chain uses TRBV12-3 or TRBV12-4 and TRBJ2-1; 9 bases are shared with TRBD2. The CDR3 extends over 15 amino acids. V was clipped by 7 bases and J by 10 bases; unmatched bases: 14.

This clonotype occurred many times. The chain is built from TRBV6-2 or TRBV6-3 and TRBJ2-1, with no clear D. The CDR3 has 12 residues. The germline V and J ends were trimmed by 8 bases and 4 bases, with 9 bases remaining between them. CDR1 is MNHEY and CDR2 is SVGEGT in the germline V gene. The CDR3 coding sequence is TGTGCCAGCCAGGAGCGATACAATGAGCAGTTCTTC. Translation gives CASQERYNEQFF.

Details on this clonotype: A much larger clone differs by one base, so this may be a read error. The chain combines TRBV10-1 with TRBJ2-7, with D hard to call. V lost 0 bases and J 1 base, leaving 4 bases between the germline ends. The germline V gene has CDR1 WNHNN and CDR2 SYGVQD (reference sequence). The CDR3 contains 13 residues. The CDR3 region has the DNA TGCGCCAGCAGTGAGTCCAAATCCTACGAGCAGTACTTC. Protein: CASSESKSYEQYF.

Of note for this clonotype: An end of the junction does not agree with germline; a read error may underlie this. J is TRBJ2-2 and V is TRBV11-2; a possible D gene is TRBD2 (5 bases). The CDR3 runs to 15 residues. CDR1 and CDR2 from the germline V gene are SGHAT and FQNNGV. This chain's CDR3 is CASSSAPPNTGELFF. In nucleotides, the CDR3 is TGTGCCAGCAGCTCAGCCCCGCCAAACACCGGGGAGCTTTTTTTT.

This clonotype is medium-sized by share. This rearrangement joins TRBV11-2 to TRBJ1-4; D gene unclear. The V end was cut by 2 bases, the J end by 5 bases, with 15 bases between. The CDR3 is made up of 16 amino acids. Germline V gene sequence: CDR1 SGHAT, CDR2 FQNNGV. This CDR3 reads CASSLLGGRQNEKLFF. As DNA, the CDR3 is TGTGCCAGCAGCTTACTGGGCGGACGGCAGAATGAAAAACTGTTTTTT.

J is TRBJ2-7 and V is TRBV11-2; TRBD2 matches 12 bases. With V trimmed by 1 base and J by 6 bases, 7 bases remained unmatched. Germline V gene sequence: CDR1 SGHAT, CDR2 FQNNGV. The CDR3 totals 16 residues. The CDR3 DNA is TGTGCCAGCAGCTTAGCTCTAGCGGGAGGGCATTCCGAGCAGTACTTC. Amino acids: CASSLALAGGHSEQYF.

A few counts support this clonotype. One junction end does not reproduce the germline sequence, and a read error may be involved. Here the CDR3 DNA reads TGTGCCAGTAGGGGCAGGGGACTAGCGGGAGAGGGGACAGATACGCAATATTTT. Its protein is CASRGRGLAGEGTDTQYF. This rearrangement joins TRBV5-4 to TRBJ2-3, with 14 nucleotides matching TRBD2. CDR1 and CDR2 (germline): SGHNT, YYREEE (reference sequence). The CDR3 runs 18 residues.

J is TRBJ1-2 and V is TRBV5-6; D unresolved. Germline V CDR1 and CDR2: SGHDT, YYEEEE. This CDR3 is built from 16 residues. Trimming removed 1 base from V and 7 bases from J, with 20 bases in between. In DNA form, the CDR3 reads TGTGCCAGCAGCTTGAAACGGCAGCCCACGGACTGTGGCTACACCTTC. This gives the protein CASSLKRQPTDCGYTF.

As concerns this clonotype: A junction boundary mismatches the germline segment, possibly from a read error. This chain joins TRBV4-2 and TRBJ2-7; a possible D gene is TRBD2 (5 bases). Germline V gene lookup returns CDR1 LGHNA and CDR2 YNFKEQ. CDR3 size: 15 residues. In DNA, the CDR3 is TGTACCAGCAGCCAAGATTGGGCCGAGGGCAGGGAGCAGTACTTC. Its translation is CTSSQDWAEGREQYF.

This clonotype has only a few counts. The DNA for the CDR3 is TGTGCCAGCAGTTACACCCCAGTCCCGCCCCTCAGACTAGCGGGACTTCGCAATGAGCAGTTCTTC. Translating gives CASSYTPVPPLRLAGLRNEQFF. This chain links TRBV6-6 with TRBJ2-1; 11 bases fit TRBD2. The V and J ends lost 2 bases and 6 bases, in that order; junction bases with no gene match: 24. Germline V gives CDR1 MNHNY, CDR2 SVGAGI (reference sequence). This CDR3 contains 22 residues.

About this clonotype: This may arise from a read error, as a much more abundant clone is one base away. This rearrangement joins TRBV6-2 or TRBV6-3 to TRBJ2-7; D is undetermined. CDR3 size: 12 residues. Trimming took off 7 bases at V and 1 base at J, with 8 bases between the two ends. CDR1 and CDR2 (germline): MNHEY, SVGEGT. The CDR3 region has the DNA TGTGCCAGCAATACAAATTCCTACGAGCAGTACTTC. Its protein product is CASNTNSYEQYF.

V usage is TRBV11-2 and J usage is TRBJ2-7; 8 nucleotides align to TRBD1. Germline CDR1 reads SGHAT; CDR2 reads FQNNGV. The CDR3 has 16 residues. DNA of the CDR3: TGTCCCGGCAGCGGCTACACAGGGGGGACTTCCTACGAGCAGTACTTC. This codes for CPGSGYTGGTSYEQYF. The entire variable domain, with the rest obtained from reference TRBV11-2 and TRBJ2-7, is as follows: EAGVAQSPRYKIIEKRQSVAFWCNPISGHATLYWYQQILGQGPKLLIQFQNNGVVDDSQLPKDRFSAERLKGVDSTLKIQPAKLEDSAVYLCPGSGYTGGTSYEQYFGPGTRLTVT.

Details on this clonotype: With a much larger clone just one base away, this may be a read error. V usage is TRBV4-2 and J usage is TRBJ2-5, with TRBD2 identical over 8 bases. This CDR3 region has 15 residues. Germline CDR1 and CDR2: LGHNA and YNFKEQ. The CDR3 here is CARSQGGLAGETQYF. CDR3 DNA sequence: TGTGCCAGAAGCCAAGGTGGACTAGCCGGTGAGACCCAGTACTTC.

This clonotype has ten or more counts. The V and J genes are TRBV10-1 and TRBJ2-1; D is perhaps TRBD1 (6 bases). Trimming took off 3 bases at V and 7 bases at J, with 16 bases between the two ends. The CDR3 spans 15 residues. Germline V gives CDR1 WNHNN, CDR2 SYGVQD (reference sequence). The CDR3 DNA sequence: TGCGCCAGCAGTGAAGCCAGGGGATGGTTGAATGAGCAGTTCTTC. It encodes CASSEARGWLNEQFF.

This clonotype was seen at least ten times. CDR3 sequence (DNA): TGTGCCAGCAGTTACGAGCAGTACTTC. It is translated as CASSYEQYF. The chain carries TRBV6-5 and TRBJ2-7; no firm D call. V was clipped by 2 bases and J by 7 bases, with 0 bases between them. The germline V gene encodes CDR1 MNHEY and CDR2 SVGAGI. This CDR3 region has 9 residues.

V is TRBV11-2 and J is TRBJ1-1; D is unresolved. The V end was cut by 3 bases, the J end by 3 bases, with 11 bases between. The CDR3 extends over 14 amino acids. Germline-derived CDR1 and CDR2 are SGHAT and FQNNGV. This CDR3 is CASSFGRLYTEAFF. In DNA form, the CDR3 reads TGTGCCAGCAGCTTCGGCAGGCTGTACACTGAAGCTTTCTTT.

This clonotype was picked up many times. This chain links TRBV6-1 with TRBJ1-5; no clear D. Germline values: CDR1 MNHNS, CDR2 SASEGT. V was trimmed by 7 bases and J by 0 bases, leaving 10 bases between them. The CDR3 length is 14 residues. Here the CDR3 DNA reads TGTGCCAGCATCCAGTTCTATAGCAATCAGCCCCAGCATTTT. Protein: CASIQFYSNQPQHF.

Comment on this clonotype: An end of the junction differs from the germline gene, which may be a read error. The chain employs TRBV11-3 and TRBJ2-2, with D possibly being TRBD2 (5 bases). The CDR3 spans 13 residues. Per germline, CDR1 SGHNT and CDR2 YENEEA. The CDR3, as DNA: TGTGCCCGCAGCCCCAGTGGACCCGGGAAGCTGCTTTTT. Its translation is CARSPSGPGKLLF.

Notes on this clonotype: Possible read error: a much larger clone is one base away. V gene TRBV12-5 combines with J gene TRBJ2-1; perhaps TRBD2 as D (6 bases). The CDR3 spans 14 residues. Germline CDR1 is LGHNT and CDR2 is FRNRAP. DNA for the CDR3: TGTGTTAGTGGCTGGGGCAGGGAGGCGGATGAGCAGTTCTTC. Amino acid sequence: CVSGWGREADEQFF.